The 22 T cell receptor beta chains below come from one sample, sequenced in a study of CD8+ T cells in alopecia areata. Extracted RNA was reverse transcribed into cDNA, the sequencing template. Data came from immunoSEQ multiplex PCR; TCRdb stores just in-frame clones and leaves some out. The sample has 190,000 or so clones, roughly three fifths seen once. As to treatment: oral pan-JAK inhibitor, 5-10 mg twice daily. The specimen comprised CD8+ T cells sorted from blood, sampled at week 24, from a patient treated with tofacitinib. The receptors were gathered from a human donor with alopecia areata.

The V gene is TRBV25-1, the J gene TRBJ2-1, with D uncertain. The V and J ends lost 0 bases and 7 bases respectively, with 10 bases between them. The CDR3 is 14 amino acids. Germline CDR1 is MGHDK and CDR2 is SYGVNS. CDR3 residues: CASSEYSSVNEQFF. The CDR3 DNA sequence: TGTGCCAGCAGTGAATATTCGTCAGTTAATGAGCAGTTCTTC.

The gene calls are TRBV30 and TRBJ2-7; either TRBD1 or TRBD2 may fit D (6 bases each). Deletions cut 1 base from V and 6 bases from J, with 13 bases between. Germline lookup yields CDR1 GTSNPN and CDR2 SVGIG (reference sequence). The CDR3 totals 13 residues. For the CDR3, the DNA is TGTGCCTGGAGTGAGGGGGGCGTGGGCGAGCAGTACTTC. This encodes CAWSEGGVGEQYF.

This clone was picked up a small number of times. V and J are TRBV10-3 and TRBJ2-7; D is ambiguous. Germline lookup yields CDR1 ENHRY and CDR2 SYGVKD. The germline V and J ends were trimmed by 4 bases and 3 bases, with 7 bases remaining between them. This CDR3 region has 12 residues. CDR3 sequence: CAISVDNYEQYF. In DNA form, the CDR3 reads TGTGCCATCAGTGTAGATAACTACGAGCAGTACTTC.

The rearrangement uses TRBV2 and TRBJ2-5; TRBD2 is a possible D gene (6 bases). Germline V gives CDR1 SNHLY, CDR2 FYNNEI. V lost 6 bases to trimming and J lost 4 bases, with 18 bases between them. This CDR3 is 15 amino acids long. The CDR3 DNA reads TGTGCCAGCAGGCCCCTATGGGGGGAAGGAGAGACCCAGTACTTC. Translating it yields CASRPLWGEGETQYF.

This chain links TRBV30 with TRBJ2-1; D is undetermined. This CDR3 contains 11 residues. Trimming stripped 2 bases from V and 7 bases from J, with 6 bases between. Germline values: CDR1 GTSNPN, CDR2 SVGIG (reference sequence). This CDR3 is CAWSFGNEQFF. The CDR3 nucleotides are TGTGCCTGGAGTTTTGGAAATGAGCAGTTCTTC.

This chain joins TRBV7-9 and TRBJ2-5; no clear D. V shed 2 bases and J shed 5 bases, with 12 bases lying between them. The CDR3 spans 14 residues. CDR1 SEHNR and CDR2 FQNEAQ come from the germline V gene (reference sequence). The CDR3 reads CASSLNPTRETQYF. Here the CDR3 DNA reads TGTGCCAGCAGCTTAAACCCGACTCGGGAGACCCAGTACTTC.

This clone came up a few times. The chain links TRBV4-1 to TRBJ1-1; 12 bases match TRBD1. The junction had 3 bases not matched to a gene; V was cut back by 4 bases and J by 3 bases. CDR1 is MGHRA, CDR2 YSYEKL, per germline. The CDR3 covers 15 residues. CDR3 in DNA: TGCGCCAGCAGCCGGGACAGGGGGCGTGACACTGAAGCTTTCTTT. It codes for CASSRDRGRDTEAFF.

V gene TRBV29-1 combines with J gene TRBJ2-1, with 10 bases that match TRBD1. From germline, CDR1 is SQVTM and CDR2 ANQGSEA. The V gene end was trimmed by 0 bases and the J gene end by 4 bases; junction bases not matched to a gene: 9. The CDR3 runs to 17 residues. The CDR3 sequence: CSVEDRVRDRGYNEQFF. CDR3 nucleotides: TGCAGCGTTGAAGATCGCGTCCGGGACAGGGGATACAATGAGCAGTTCTTC.

This clone was observed a few times. The chain joins TRBV11-2 to TRBJ1-1, with TRBD1 matching 9 bases. Losses at the gene ends were 5 bases for V and 6 bases for J; bases not matched to a gene: 16. CDR3 length: 17 residues. Per germline, CDR1 SGHAT and CDR2 FQNNGV. The CDR3 protein is CASSPTEGTGLFAEAFF. CDR3 nucleotide sequence: TGTGCCAGCAGCCCCACGGAAGGGACAGGGTTATTTGCTGAAGCTTTCTTT.

The chain carries TRBV5-8 and TRBJ1-5; no reliable D call. CDR1 SGHTS and CDR2 YDEGEE come from the germline V gene. The V end lost 1 base, the J end lost 4 bases, and 6 bases lay between the germline ends. CDR3 length equals 13 residues. The CDR3 loop reads CASSLSRNQPQHF. CDR3 sequence (DNA): TGTGCCAGCAGCTTGTCCCGAAATCAGCCCCAGCATTTT.

This rearrangement joins TRBV27 to TRBJ1-2, with D perhaps TRBD1 (5 bases). There are 14 residues in the CDR3. From germline, CDR1 is MNHEY and CDR2 SMNVEV (reference sequence). Deletions cut 5 bases from V and 7 bases from J, with 17 bases between. The CDR3 DNA reads TGTGCCAGCAGTGGAGGGGTAGGGGCGGGTGGCTACACCTTC. Encoded protein: CASSGGVGAGGYTF.

This clone was observed a handful of times. This chain connects TRBV10-3 to TRBJ2-7, with unresolved D. Germline lookup yields CDR1 ENHRY and CDR2 SYGVKD. Trimming removed 3 bases from V and 2 bases from J, with 20 bases in between. This CDR3 region has 17 residues. The CDR3 loop reads CAISDHGRKTLPYEQYF. The CDR3 DNA sequence: TGTGCCATCAGTGATCACGGACGGAAGACGCTTCCCTACGAGCAGTACTTC.

The rearrangement joins TRBV30 to TRBJ1-1; D is unresolved. The CDR3 contains 11 residues. The germline V gene has CDR1 GTSNPN and CDR2 SVGIG (reference sequence). V lost 4 bases and J lost 11, with 14 bases in between. The CDR3 bases are TGTGCCTGGATGCAGGTTGCCAAGGCTTTCTTT. Translated: CAWMQVAKAFF.

As concerns this clone: Other DNA sequences of this sample code for an identical CDR3. This chain connects TRBV29-1 to TRBJ2-7; maybe TRBD1 (6 bases). CDR3 length equals 13 residues. The V and J ends lost 2 bases and 2 bases respectively, with 10 bases between them. Germline CDR1 reads SQVTM; CDR2 reads ANQGSEA. This CDR3 reads CSVERDTPYEQYF. The CDR3 DNA follows: TGCAGCGTTGAAAGGGACACTCCCTACGAGCAGTACTTC.

The rearrangement uses TRBV30 and TRBJ1-2, with a tentative D call TRBD1 (5 bases). Trimming removed 5 bases from V and 7 bases from J, with 11 bases in between. CDR3 length equals 11 residues. Germline CDR1 GTSNPN, CDR2 SVGIG (reference sequence). This chain's CDR3 is CAWGTGVGYTF. DNA of the CDR3: TGTGCCTGGGGAACAGGAGTTGGCTACACCTTC.

V gene TRBV6-5 combines with J gene TRBJ2-3, with D maybe TRBD2 (5 bases). The germline CDR1 and CDR2 sequences are MNHEY and SVGAGI. The CDR3 spans 15 residues. The ends were cut back, 8 bases at V and 0 bases at J, with 15 bases in the middle. As DNA, the CDR3 is TGTGCCAGCCTCCCGGAATGGACTAGCACAGATACGCAGTATTTT. Protein: CASLPEWTSTDTQYF.

The DNA of the CDR3 is TGTGCCAGCAGCTTAAGAGGGATGGAGGGCTACACCTTC. It encodes CASSLRGMEGYTF. V is TRBV13 and J is TRBJ1-2; D is unresolved. Trimming took 2 bases from V and 8 from J, leaving 12 bases between them. Germline V lookup: CDR1 PRHDT, CDR2 FYEKMQ (reference sequence). The CDR3 is made up of 13 amino acids.

The rearrangement joins TRBV5-4 to TRBJ1-5, with a possible D match to TRBD1 (6 bases). CDR1 is SGHNT, CDR2 YYREEE, per germline (reference sequence). Trimming left V 1 base short and J 4 bases short, with 9 bases between. This CDR3 spans 14 amino acids. CDR3 sequence reads: CASSLWGRNQPQHF. The CDR3 nucleotides are TGTGCCAGCAGCTTGTGGGGGCGGAATCAGCCCCAGCATTTT.

This clone was picked up one time. The chain combines TRBV13 with TRBJ1-1, with D possibly matching TRBD1 (5 bases). The CDR3 contains 15 residues. CDR1 is PRHDT and CDR2 is FYEKMQ in the germline V gene (reference sequence). Trimming removed 7 bases from V and 2 bases from J, with 17 bases in between. The DNA of the CDR3 is TGTGCCAGCACCGCAGGGACTCCAGGAAACACTGAAGCTTTCTTT. As protein: CASTAGTPGNTEAFF. The full variable domain, rest sourced from reference TRBV13 and TRBJ1-1, is AAGVIQSPRHLIKEKRETATLKCYPIPRHDTVYWYQQGPGQDPQFLISFYEKMQSDKGSIPDRFSAQQFSDYHSELNMSSLELGDSALYFCASTAGTPGNTEAFFGQGTRLTVV.

V and J are TRBV4-1 and TRBJ2-1; D is perhaps TRBD1 or TRBD2 (5 bases each). Germline CDR1 reads MGHRA; CDR2 reads YSYEKL. V lost 3 bases and J 6 bases, leaving 18 bases between the germline ends. CDR3 size: 16 residues. The CDR3 sequence: CASSQGPLGPSNEQFF. DNA of the CDR3: TGCGCCAGCAGCCAGGGCCCTCTGGGACCCTCCAATGAGCAGTTCTTC.

The chain combines TRBV7-9 with TRBJ2-7, with a weak D call TRBD2 (5 bases). The CDR3 has 13 residues. From germline, CDR1 is SEHNR and CDR2 FQNEAQ (reference sequence). Trimming shortened V by 1 base and J by 5 bases, and 9 bases separated the two germline ends. DNA of the CDR3: TGTGCCAGCAGCTTAGGAGGGCTCGACGAGCAGTACTTC. Residues: CASSLGGLDEQYF.

This clone has only a few counts. The rearrangement joins TRBV30 to TRBJ2-1; D remains unclear. The length of the CDR3 is 13 residues. V dropped 1 base and J dropped 5 bases, with 9 bases sitting between them. CDR1 GTSNPN and CDR2 SVGIG come from the germline V gene (reference sequence). This CDR3 reads CAWSEGGDNEQFF. DNA for the CDR3: TGTGCCTGGAGTGAGGGCGGAGACAATGAGCAGTTCTTC.